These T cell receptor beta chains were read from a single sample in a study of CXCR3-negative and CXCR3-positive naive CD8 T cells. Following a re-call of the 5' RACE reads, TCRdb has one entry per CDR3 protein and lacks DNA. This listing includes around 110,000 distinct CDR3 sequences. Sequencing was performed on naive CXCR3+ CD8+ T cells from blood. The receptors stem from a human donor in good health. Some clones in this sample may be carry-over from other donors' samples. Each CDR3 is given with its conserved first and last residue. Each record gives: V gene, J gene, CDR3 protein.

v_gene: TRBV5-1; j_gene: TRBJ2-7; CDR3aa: CASSFAQGSYEQYF
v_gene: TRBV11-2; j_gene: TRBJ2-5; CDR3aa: CASSLDVAGGETQYF
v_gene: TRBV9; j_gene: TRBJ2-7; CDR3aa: CASSVSPGAFYEQYF
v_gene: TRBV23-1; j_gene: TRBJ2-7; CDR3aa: CASSLWDRVTPYEQYF
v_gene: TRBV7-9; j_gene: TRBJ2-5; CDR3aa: CASSLGFGEQETQYF
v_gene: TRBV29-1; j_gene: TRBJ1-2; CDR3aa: CSATPGQGAYGYTF
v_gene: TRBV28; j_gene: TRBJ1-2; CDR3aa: CASSLFSEQGLSGYTF
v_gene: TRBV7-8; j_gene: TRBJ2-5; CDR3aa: CASSLGAGGEETQYF
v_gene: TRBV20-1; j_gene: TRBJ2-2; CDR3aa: CSARVTGDTGELFF
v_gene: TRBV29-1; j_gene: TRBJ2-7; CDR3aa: CSVVSGPYEQYF
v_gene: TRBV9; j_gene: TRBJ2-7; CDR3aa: CASSVEEAAIYEQYF
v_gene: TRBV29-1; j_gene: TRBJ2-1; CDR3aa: CSVDPRGSSGVNEQFF
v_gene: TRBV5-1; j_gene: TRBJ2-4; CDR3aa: CASSLDTAAKNIQYF
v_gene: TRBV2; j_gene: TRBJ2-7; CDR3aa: CASSDLGLAVSYEQYF
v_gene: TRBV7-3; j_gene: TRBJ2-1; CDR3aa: CASRQQGNNEQFF
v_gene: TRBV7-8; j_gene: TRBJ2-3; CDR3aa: CASSAHLAGGPDTQYF
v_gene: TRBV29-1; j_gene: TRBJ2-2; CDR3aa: CSVQFGVPTGELFF
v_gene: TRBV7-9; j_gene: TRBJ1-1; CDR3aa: CASSGEGGDTEAFF
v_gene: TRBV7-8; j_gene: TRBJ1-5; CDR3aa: CASRPGFSNQPQHF
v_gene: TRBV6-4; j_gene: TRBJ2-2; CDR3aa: CASSDGAHTGELFF
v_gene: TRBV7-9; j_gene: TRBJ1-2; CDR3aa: CASSPLPDVAYGYTF
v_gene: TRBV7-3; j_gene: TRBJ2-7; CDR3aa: CASSLTRGRRYEQYF
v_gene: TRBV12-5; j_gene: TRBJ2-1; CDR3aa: CASGYLRGEQFF
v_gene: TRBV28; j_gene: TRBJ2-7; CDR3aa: CASSSRGIHEQYF
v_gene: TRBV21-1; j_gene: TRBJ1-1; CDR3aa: CASSKVGLNKNTEAFF
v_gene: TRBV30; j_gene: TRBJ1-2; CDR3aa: CAWQDGYGYTF
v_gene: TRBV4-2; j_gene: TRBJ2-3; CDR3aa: CASSLTLTRREADTQYF
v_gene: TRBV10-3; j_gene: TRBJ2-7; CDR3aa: CAISAPSLAYEQYF
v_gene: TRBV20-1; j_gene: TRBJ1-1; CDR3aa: CSAGPRGAGTEAFF
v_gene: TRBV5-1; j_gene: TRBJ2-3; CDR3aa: CASSLDGRAADTQYF
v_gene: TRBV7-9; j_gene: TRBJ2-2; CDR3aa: CASSPRQHTGELFF
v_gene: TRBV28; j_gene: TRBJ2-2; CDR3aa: CASSLLAGWNTGELFF
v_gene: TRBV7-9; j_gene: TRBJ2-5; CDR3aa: CASSSGTSGSLETQYF
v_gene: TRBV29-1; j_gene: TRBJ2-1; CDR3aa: CSVDGVGVVNEQFF
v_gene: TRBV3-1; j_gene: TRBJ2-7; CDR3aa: CASSPGPDRYEQYF
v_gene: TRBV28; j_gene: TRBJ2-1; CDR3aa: CASTKGREWNEQLF
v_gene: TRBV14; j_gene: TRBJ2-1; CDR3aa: CASSQDSEWVGNNEQFF
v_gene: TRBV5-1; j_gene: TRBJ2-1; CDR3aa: CASSEPGTGVLEQFF
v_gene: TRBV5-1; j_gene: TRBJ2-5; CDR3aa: CASSITPRGGAWEETQYF
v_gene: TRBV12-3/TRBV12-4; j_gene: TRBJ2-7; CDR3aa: CASSGGGGEQYF
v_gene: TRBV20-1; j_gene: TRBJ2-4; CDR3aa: CSAKQGTGRDIQYF
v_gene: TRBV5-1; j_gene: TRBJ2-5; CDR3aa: CASSLEGLEETQYF
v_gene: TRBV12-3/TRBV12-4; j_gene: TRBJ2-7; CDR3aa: CASSFPDTYEQYF
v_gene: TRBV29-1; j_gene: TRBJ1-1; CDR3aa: CSVESGDAEAFF
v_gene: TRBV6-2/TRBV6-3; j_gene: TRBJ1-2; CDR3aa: CASSYRPAIRQGSFYGYTF
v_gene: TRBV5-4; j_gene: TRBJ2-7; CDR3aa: CASSLGLLSVDEQYF
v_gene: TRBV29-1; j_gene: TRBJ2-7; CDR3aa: CSVASGSFYEQYF
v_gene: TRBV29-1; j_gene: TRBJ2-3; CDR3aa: CSVERRETDTQYF
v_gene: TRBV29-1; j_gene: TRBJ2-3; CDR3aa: CSVEGTGPVDTQYF
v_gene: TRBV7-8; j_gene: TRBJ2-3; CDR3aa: CASSLPLASTDTQYF
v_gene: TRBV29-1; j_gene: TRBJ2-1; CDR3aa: CSAPADRGLIYEQFF
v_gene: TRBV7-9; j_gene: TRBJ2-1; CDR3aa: CASSPGQASSYNEQFF
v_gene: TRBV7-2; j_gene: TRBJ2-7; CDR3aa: CASSPTWGRSYEQYF
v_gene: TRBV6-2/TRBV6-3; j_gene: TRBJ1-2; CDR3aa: CASSFTGPYTF
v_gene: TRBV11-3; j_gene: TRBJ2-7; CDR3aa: CASSPGQGAVDEQYF
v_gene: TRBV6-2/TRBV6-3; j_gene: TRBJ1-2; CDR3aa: CASTSIRGALNYGYTF